Below, 8 T cell receptor beta chains from the same sample are listed, as sequenced in a study of blood T cell repertoires in COVID-19. Clones were read by immunoSEQ multiplex PCR, and TCRdb kept only the in-frame ones, dropping some. The sample contains around 140,000 clones, about 80% of which appear only once. The sequenced material came from peripheral blood. The receptors were sampled from a man aged 45 to 65 with acute or convalescent COVID-19.

This clone has ten or more counts. The chain employs TRBV29-1 and TRBJ2-5, with TRBD2 matching over 14 bases. The CDR3 is 19 residues long. The germline V gene encodes CDR1 SQVTM and CDR2 ANQGSEA. V was clipped by 5 bases and J by 3 bases; unmatched bases: 17. DNA of the CDR3: TGCAGCGTTTATAGCACCGGGACTAGCGGGGGATTACCCGAAGAGACCCAGTACTTC. Protein sequence: CSVYSTGTSGGLPEETQYF.

The gene calls are TRBV30 and TRBJ1-3; D gene ambiguous. Germline V gives CDR1 GTSNPN, CDR2 SVGIG (reference sequence). The CDR3 covers 11 residues. V lost 3 bases, J lost 8 bases, and 8 bases lay in between. This CDR3 is CAWSEVYTIYF. CDR3 DNA: TGTGCCTGGAGCGAGGTATACACCATATATTTT.

The gene calls are TRBV10-3 and TRBJ1-5; 8 bases map to TRBD1. Per the germline V gene, CDR1 is ENHRY and CDR2 is SYGVKD. The CDR3 totals 16 residues. Trimming took 2 bases from V and 0 from J; bases not matched to a gene: 3. In DNA form, the CDR3 reads TGTGCCATCAGTGAGAGGGGACAGGATAGCAATCAGCCCCAGCATTTT. Translating it yields CAISERGQDSNQPQHF.

This rearrangement joins TRBV15 to TRBJ1-5; 7 bases are shared with TRBD1. Germline CDR1 is LNHNV and CDR2 is YYDKDF (reference sequence). The CDR3 length is 17 residues. V dropped 1 base and J dropped 1; count of bases not matched to a gene: 7. CDR3 sequence reads: CATSRAAGGASNQPQHF. CDR3 in DNA: TGTGCCACCAGCAGAGCAGCAGGGGGAGCAAGCAATCAGCCCCAGCATTTT.

For this clone: The sample carries other DNA sequences with the same CDR3. This rearrangement joins TRBV18 to TRBJ2-5; D may be TRBD1 (5 bases). Per the germline V gene, CDR1 is KGHSH and CDR2 is LQKENI. The CDR3 is 13 residues long. Between the trimmed V and J ends, which lost 2 bases and 4 bases, there was a span of 8 bases. Written as DNA, the CDR3 is TGTGCCAGCTCACCAGGGCAGGGAGAGACCCAGTACTTC. Translated: CASSPGQGETQYF.

V usage is TRBV7-8 and J usage is TRBJ1-6; D remains unclear. The CDR3 is 19 amino acids. Trimming stripped 3 bases from V and 1 base from J, with 19 bases between. Germline V gene lookup returns CDR1 SGHVS and CDR2 FQNEAQ. CDR3 sequence reads: CASSFEASSIGSYNSPLHF. The DNA of the CDR3 is TGTGCCAGCAGCTTCGAAGCGAGTTCGATAGGTTCCTATAATTCACCCCTCCACTTT.

V and J are TRBV18 and TRBJ2-7, with D possibly matching TRBD2 (7 bases). The V end was cut by 8 bases, the J end by 0 bases, with 14 bases between. Germline CDR1 reads KGHSH; CDR2 reads LQKENI. The CDR3 has 14 amino acids. CDR3 DNA sequence: TGTGCCAGCAGCTGGGGGGGCAACTCCTACGAGCAGTACTTC. It encodes CASSWGGNSYEQYF. Drawing the rest from reference TRBV18 and TRBJ2-7, the complete variable domain is NAGVMQNPRHLVRRRGQEARLRCSPMKGHSHVYWYRQLPEEGLKFMVYLQKENIIDESGMPKERFSAEFPKEGPSILRIQQVVRGDSAAYFCASSWGGNSYEQYFGPGTRLTVT.

Only one count was recorded for this clone. The chain couples TRBV19 to TRBJ1-1, with a possible D match to TRBD1 (6 bases). From germline, CDR1 is LNHDA and CDR2 SQIVND (reference sequence). The CDR3 has 16 residues. V was pared by 5 bases and J by 4 bases, with 20 bases between. CDR3 bases: TGTGCCAGTAGTCTATACGGGGGGCATGTCACCACTGAAGCTTTCTTT. This encodes CASSLYGGHVTTEAFF.